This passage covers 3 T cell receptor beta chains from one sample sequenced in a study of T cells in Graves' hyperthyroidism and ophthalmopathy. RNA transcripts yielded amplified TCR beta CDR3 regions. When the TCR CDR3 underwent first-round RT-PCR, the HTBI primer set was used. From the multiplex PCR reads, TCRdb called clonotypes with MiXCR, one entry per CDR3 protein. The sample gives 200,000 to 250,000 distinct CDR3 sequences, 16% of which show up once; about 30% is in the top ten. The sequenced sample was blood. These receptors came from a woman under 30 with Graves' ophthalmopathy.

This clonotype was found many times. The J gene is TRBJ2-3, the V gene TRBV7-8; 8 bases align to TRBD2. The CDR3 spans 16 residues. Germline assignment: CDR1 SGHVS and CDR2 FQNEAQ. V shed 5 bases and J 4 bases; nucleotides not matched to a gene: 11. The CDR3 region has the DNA TGTGCCAGCAGCCGCACTAACGGGGGGGCCTCAGATACGCAGTATTTT. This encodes CASSRTNGGASDTQYF.

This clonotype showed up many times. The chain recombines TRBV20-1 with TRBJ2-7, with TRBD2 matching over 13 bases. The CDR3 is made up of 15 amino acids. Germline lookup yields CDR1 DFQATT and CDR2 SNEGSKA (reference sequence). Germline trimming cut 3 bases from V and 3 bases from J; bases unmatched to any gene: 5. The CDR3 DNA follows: TGCAGTGCTAGGAACGGACTAGCGGGGGACTACGAGCAGTACTTC. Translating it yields CSARNGLAGDYEQYF.

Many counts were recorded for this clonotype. CDR3 sequence (DNA): TGTGCCAGCAGCGTAGGGGTTACAGTGCCGTATGGCTACACCTTC. It yields the protein CASSVGVTVPYGYTF. This chain joins TRBV9 and TRBJ1-2; no clear D. CDR1 is SGDLS, CDR2 YYNGEE, per germline. CDR3 length: 15 residues. V shed 0 bases and J shed 5 bases, with 14 bases lying between them.